This T cell receptor beta chain was sequenced for a study of radiotherapy plus CTLA-4 blockade in lung cancer. The study gave focal radiation plus ipilimumab CTLA-4 blockade to patients with chemo-refractory metastatic non-small-cell lung cancer. The CDR3 has 15 residues. Trimming removed 4 bases from V and 0 bases from J; junction bases left unmatched: 4. Per the germline V gene, CDR1 is MGHRA and CDR2 is YSYEKL. Assay: immunoSEQ multiplex PCR; the TCRdb copy retains only in-frame clones and omits some. The sample carries about 19,000 clones, about 83% recorded once. The chain links TRBV4-1 to TRBJ1-2, with 8 bases identical to TRBD1. The sequence was collected from a human donor with non-small cell lung cancer whose response to radiotherapy plus ipilimumab could not be evaluated. This specimen was peripheral blood, taken from a patient treated with radiotherapy plus ipilimumab. The CDR3 DNA sequence: TGCGCCAGCAGCCCATCGACAGGGGCTAACTATGGCTACACCTTC. Translated, it gives CASSPSTGANYGYTF.